This T cell receptor (beta chain) was identified in a study of technical replicates of blood from a few donors. Germline CDR1 reads MNHEY; CDR2 reads SVGAGI. The CDR3 loop spans 14 amino acids. V lost 0 bases, J lost 5 bases, and 2 bases stayed unmatched. Assay: immunoSEQ multiplex PCR; the TCRdb copy retains only in-frame clones and omits some. The sample carries about 72,000 clones, roughly 92% recorded once. The sequence derives from a human donor in good health. The sample consisted of T cells isolated from PBMCs. This sequence joins TRBV6-5 and TRBJ2-5; TRBD1 aligns across 8 bases. The CDR3 DNA is TGTGCCAGCAGTTACTCGACAGGGGTGGAGACCCAGTACTTC. Protein sequence: CASSYSTGVETQYF.